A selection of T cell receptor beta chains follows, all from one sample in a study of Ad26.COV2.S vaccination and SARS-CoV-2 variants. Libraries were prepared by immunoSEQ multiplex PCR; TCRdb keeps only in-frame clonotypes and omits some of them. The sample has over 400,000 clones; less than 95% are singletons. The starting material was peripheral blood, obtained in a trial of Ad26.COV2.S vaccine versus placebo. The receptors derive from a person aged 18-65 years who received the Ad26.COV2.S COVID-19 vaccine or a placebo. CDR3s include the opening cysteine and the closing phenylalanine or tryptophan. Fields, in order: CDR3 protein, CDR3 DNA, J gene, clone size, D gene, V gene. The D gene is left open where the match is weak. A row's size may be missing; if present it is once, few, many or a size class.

cdr3_aa: CASSTGLAGGPSSYEQYF
cdr3_nt: TGCGCCAGCAGCACGGGACTAGCGGGAGGACCTAGCTCCTACGAGCAGTACTTC
j_call: TRBJ2-7
clone_size: -
d_call: TRBD2
v_call: TRBV5-1

cdr3_aa: CASSLEVTGELFF
cdr3_nt: TGCGCCAGCAGCTTAGAGGTGACCGGGGAGCTGTTTTTT
j_call: TRBJ2-2
clone_size: -
d_call: -
v_call: TRBV5-1

cdr3_aa: CASSVGTGGARFFEQYF
cdr3_nt: TGTGCCAGCAGCGTAGGTACAGGGGGCGCTAGGTTCTTCGAGCAGTACTTC
j_call: TRBJ2-7
clone_size: -
d_call: TRBD1
v_call: TRBV9

cdr3_aa: CASRGWTGGTEAFF
cdr3_nt: TGTGCCAGCAGGGGGTGGACAGGGGGCACTGAAGCTTTCTTT
j_call: TRBJ1-1
clone_size: -
d_call: TRBD1
v_call: TRBV27

cdr3_aa: CAISPQGSRNQPQHF
cdr3_nt: TGTGCCATCAGCCCACAGGGGTCCCGTAATCAGCCCCAGCATTTT
j_call: TRBJ1-5
clone_size: -
d_call: TRBD1
v_call: TRBV10-3

cdr3_aa: CASSGPGGRETQYF
cdr3_nt: TGCGCCAGCAGCGGCCCCGGGGGGCGGGAGACCCAGTACTTC
j_call: TRBJ2-5
clone_size: -
d_call: -
v_call: TRBV5-1

cdr3_aa: CASSIKGGNNQPQHF
cdr3_nt: TGTGCCAGTAGTATTAAAGGGGGCAACAATCAGCCCCAGCATTTT
j_call: TRBJ1-5
clone_size: -
d_call: TRBD1
v_call: TRBV19

cdr3_aa: CASSYLAGHQAGTEAFF
cdr3_nt: TGTGCCAGCAGTTACCTAGCCGGGCACCAGGCGGGGACTGAAGCTTTCTTT
j_call: TRBJ1-1
clone_size: few
d_call: -
v_call: TRBV6-2/TRBV6-3

cdr3_aa: CASSLELGGLGEQFF
cdr3_nt: TGTGCCAGCAGCTTAGAACTAGGGGGGCTTGGTGAGCAGTTCTTC
j_call: TRBJ2-1
clone_size: -
d_call: -
v_call: TRBV7-2

cdr3_aa: CASSFKVLGQGTNEQFF
cdr3_nt: TGTGCCAGCAGCTTCAAAGTTCTGGGACAGGGCACCAATGAGCAGTTCTTC
j_call: TRBJ2-1
clone_size: -
d_call: TRBD1
v_call: TRBV11-3

cdr3_aa: CATSARQGRNTEAFF
cdr3_nt: TGTGCCACCAGTGCCCGACAGGGCCGGAACACTGAAGCTTTCTTT
j_call: TRBJ1-1
clone_size: -
d_call: TRBD1
v_call: TRBV24-1

cdr3_aa: CASSENRNSPLHF
cdr3_nt: TGTGCCAGCAGTGAGAACAGAAATTCACCCCTCCACTTT
j_call: TRBJ1-6
clone_size: -
d_call: -
v_call: TRBV6-1

cdr3_aa: CASSPRDRGGVGWKNIQYF
cdr3_nt: TGTGCCAGCAGCCCCCGGGACAGGGGTGGTGTAGGGTGGAAAAACATTCAGTACTTC
j_call: TRBJ2-4
clone_size: -
d_call: TRBD1
v_call: TRBV7-2

cdr3_aa: CASSRLAGNEQFF
cdr3_nt: TGTGCCAGCAGTCGACTAGCGGGAAATGAGCAGTTCTTC
j_call: TRBJ2-1
clone_size: -
d_call: TRBD2
v_call: TRBV14

cdr3_aa: CASSLLAASYNEQFF
cdr3_nt: TGCGCCAGCAGCCTCCTAGCGGCCTCCTACAATGAGCAGTTCTTC
j_call: TRBJ2-1
clone_size: -
d_call: TRBD2
v_call: TRBV5-1

cdr3_aa: CASSPGQGGVGEQYF
cdr3_nt: TGCGCCAGCAGCCCGGGACAGGGAGGGGTCGGCGAGCAGTACTTC
j_call: TRBJ2-7
clone_size: -
d_call: TRBD1
v_call: TRBV5-1

cdr3_aa: CASSLVGRGPSYEQYF
cdr3_nt: TGTGCCAGCAGCTTAGTTGGCAGGGGGCCCTCCTACGAGCAGTACTTC
j_call: TRBJ2-7
clone_size: -
d_call: TRBD1
v_call: TRBV11-2

cdr3_aa: CASSLTLTGELFF
cdr3_nt: TGTGCCAGCAGTTTAACGTTGACCGGGGAGCTGTTTTTT
j_call: TRBJ2-2
clone_size: once
d_call: -
v_call: TRBV28

cdr3_aa: CASSFGLTGIYEQYF
cdr3_nt: TGTGCCAGCAGCTTTGGGCTTACAGGGATCTACGAGCAGTACTTC
j_call: TRBJ2-7
clone_size: once
d_call: -
v_call: TRBV5-8

cdr3_aa: CASSLGGTGFVEEQYF
cdr3_nt: TGTGCCAGCAGCTTAGGGGGGACAGGGTTTGTGGAGGAGCAGTACTTC
j_call: TRBJ2-7
clone_size: -
d_call: TRBD1
v_call: TRBV7-9

cdr3_aa: CASSLAESGVYEQYF
cdr3_nt: TGTGCCAGCAGCCTGGCGGAGAGCGGGGTCTACGAGCAGTACTTC
j_call: TRBJ2-7
clone_size: -
d_call: TRBD2
v_call: TRBV7-2

cdr3_aa: CSASGTNYGYTF
cdr3_nt: TGCAGTGCTAGTGGGACCAACTATGGCTACACCTTC
j_call: TRBJ1-2
clone_size: -
d_call: -
v_call: TRBV20-1

cdr3_aa: CASSSSPGDTQYF
cdr3_nt: TGCGCCAGCAGCTCCTCTCCGGGGGATACGCAGTATTTT
j_call: TRBJ2-3
clone_size: once
d_call: -
v_call: TRBV5-1

cdr3_aa: CASPGTANEQFF
cdr3_nt: TGTGCCAGCCCTGGGACAGCCAATGAGCAGTTCTTC
j_call: TRBJ2-1
clone_size: -
d_call: TRBD1
v_call: TRBV2

cdr3_aa: CASSLVGAGDSYEQYF
cdr3_nt: TGTGCCAGCAGCTTAGTCGGCGCAGGTGACTCCTACGAGCAGTACTTC
j_call: TRBJ2-7
clone_size: -
d_call: -
v_call: TRBV11-2

cdr3_aa: CASSYSGDEQFF
cdr3_nt: TGTGCCAGCAGTTACTCCGGTGATGAGCAGTTCTTC
j_call: TRBJ2-1
clone_size: -
d_call: -
v_call: TRBV6-5

cdr3_aa: CASSPGTQNSPLHF
cdr3_nt: TGCGCCAGCAGCCCCGGGACGCAAAATTCACCCCTCCACTTT
j_call: TRBJ1-6
clone_size: -
d_call: -
v_call: TRBV5-1

cdr3_aa: CASSQEAGLGVTIYF
cdr3_nt: TGCGCCAGCAGCCAAGAAGCAGGCCTTGGGGTCACCATATATTTT
j_call: TRBJ1-3
clone_size: -
d_call: -
v_call: TRBV4-1

cdr3_aa: CASSQMGAGGPTDTQYF
cdr3_nt: TGCGCCAGCAGCCAAATGGGAGCGGGAGGCCCGACAGATACGCAGTATTTT
j_call: TRBJ2-3
clone_size: -
d_call: TRBD2
v_call: TRBV4-3

cdr3_aa: CASSNLGDGYTF
cdr3_nt: TGTGCCAGCAGCAACCTAGGGGACGGCTACACCTTC
j_call: TRBJ1-2
clone_size: -
d_call: -
v_call: TRBV28

cdr3_aa: CSVGGGTLPYNEQFF
cdr3_nt: TGCAGCGTTGGAGGCGGGACCCTACCCTACAATGAGCAGTTCTTC
j_call: TRBJ2-1
clone_size: -
d_call: -
v_call: TRBV29-1

cdr3_aa: CASSLLPQYEQYF
cdr3_nt: TGTGCCAGCAGTTTATTACCCCAGTACGAGCAGTACTTC
j_call: TRBJ2-7
clone_size: -
d_call: -
v_call: TRBV12-3/TRBV12-4

cdr3_aa: CASSPEGNGYTF
cdr3_nt: TGTGCCAGCTCACCAGAAGGGAATGGCTACACCTTC
j_call: TRBJ1-2
clone_size: -
d_call: -
v_call: TRBV18

cdr3_aa: CASSPGRTNTGELFF
cdr3_nt: TGTGCCAGCAGTCCAGGGAGAACGAACACCGGGGAGCTGTTTTTT
j_call: TRBJ2-2
clone_size: -
d_call: -
v_call: TRBV6-2/TRBV6-3

cdr3_aa: CASSRRILNTEAFF
cdr3_nt: TGTGCCAGCAGCCGCCGGATCCTGAACACTGAAGCTTTCTTT
j_call: TRBJ1-1
clone_size: -
d_call: -
v_call: TRBV14

cdr3_aa: CASSPGDYTDTQYF
cdr3_nt: TGTGCCAGCAGCCCAGGGGATTATACAGATACGCAGTATTTT
j_call: TRBJ2-3
clone_size: few
d_call: -
v_call: TRBV9

cdr3_aa: CASRRGAGLAGAETQYF
cdr3_nt: TGTGCCAGCAGGAGGGGGGCAGGACTAGCGGGAGCGGAGACCCAGTACTTC
j_call: TRBJ2-5
clone_size: -
d_call: TRBD2
v_call: TRBV27

cdr3_aa: CASSQGGPGLEANEQYF
cdr3_nt: TGTGCCAGCAGCCAAGGAGGACCGGGACTAGAGGCTAACGAGCAGTACTTC
j_call: TRBJ2-7
clone_size: -
d_call: TRBD2
v_call: TRBV14

cdr3_aa: CASSDASPDQEQYF
cdr3_nt: TGTGCCAGCAGTGACGCTAGCCCGGATCAGGAACAGTACTTC
j_call: TRBJ2-7
clone_size: -
d_call: -
v_call: TRBV2

cdr3_aa: CASSFTYEQYF
cdr3_nt: TGTGCCAGCAGTTTCACCTACGAGCAGTACTTC
j_call: TRBJ2-7
clone_size: few
d_call: -
v_call: TRBV27

cdr3_aa: CASSLNGVLYGYTF
cdr3_nt: TGTGCCAGCAGTTTAAACGGGGTATTGTATGGCTACACCTTC
j_call: TRBJ1-2
clone_size: -
d_call: -
v_call: TRBV28

cdr3_aa: CASSVDTPGLSSTDTQYF
cdr3_nt: TGTGCCAGCAGCGTAGACACCCCGGGACTTTCTAGCACAGATACGCAGTATTTT
j_call: TRBJ2-3
clone_size: -
d_call: -
v_call: TRBV9

cdr3_aa: CASSLGSTDTQYF
cdr3_nt: TGCGCCAGCAGCTTGGGGAGCACAGATACGCAGTATTTT
j_call: TRBJ2-3
clone_size: once
d_call: -
v_call: TRBV5-1

cdr3_aa: CASSPVSQGGTYEQYF
cdr3_nt: TGTGCCAGCAGCCCCGTCTCACAGGGGGGAACCTACGAGCAGTACTTC
j_call: TRBJ2-7
clone_size: -
d_call: TRBD1
v_call: TRBV7-8

cdr3_aa: CASSQNRDGTQYF
cdr3_nt: TGTGCCAGCAGCCAAAACAGGGACGGGACCCAGTACTTC
j_call: TRBJ2-5
clone_size: once
d_call: -
v_call: TRBV3-1/TRBV3-2